This paragraph covers one TCR beta chain sequence. Using immunoSEQ multiplex PCR, the repertoire was profiled, and TCRdb retains in-frame clones only, with some absent. The sample has approximately 660,000 clones, around nine tenths seen once; the top ten hold approximately 0.011%. The data were obtained in a study of shared T cell receptors in the human thymus. The sample was also reused in another study, on human thymus T cells.

Sequencing input: thymocytes. This sequence originates from a boy under three years old with a congenital heart defect.

The chain's CDR3 is CASSPPGHTGRNQPQHF. CDR3 DNA sequence: TGTGCCAGCAGCCCCCCCGGACATACGGGGAGGAATCAGCCCCAGCATTTT. This chain uses TRBV11-3 with TRBJ1-5; maybe TRBD1 (5 bases). Trimming shortened V by 5 bases and J by 4 bases, and 21 bases separated the two germline ends. CDR1 and CDR2 (germline): SGHNT, YENEEA. The CDR3 spans 17 residues.